The source of this T cell receptor (beta chain) is a study of response to subunit inactivated influenza vaccine. The ends were cut back, 1 base at V and 4 bases at J, with 10 bases in the middle. CDR3 length: 15 residues. CDR1 is MNHNS and CDR2 is SASEGT in the germline V gene. The study's findings and limits: The authors proposed limited new T cell recruitment per seasonal influenza vaccination.

Concerning this clonotype itself: Its matching antigen is unknown.

Each CDR3 protein is one row after TCRdb ran MiXCR on the RT-PCR reads. The data contain around 250,000 distinct CDR3 sequences, 12% of them seen just once; the ten biggest clones take up about 7.8%. The chain joins TRBV6-1 to TRBJ2-2; the D gene could be TRBD1 or TRBD2 (6 bases each). The receptor comes from a man in his fifties or sixties who received an inactivated influenza vaccine. This specimen was non-naive T cells sorted from PBMCs, taken less than 15 days before vaccination. The chain's CDR3 is CASSEGGAVTGELFF. The CDR3 DNA reads as TGTGCCAGCAGTGAAGGGGGGGCGGTCACCGGGGAGCTGTTTTTT.